This passage covers 8 T cell receptor beta chains from one sample sequenced in a study of T cells after yellow fever vaccination. TCRdb re-called the 5' RACE reads through MiXCR, storing one row per CDR3 protein. The sample contains about 320,000 distinct CDR3 sequences, 6.8% of which appear only once. The sequencing here drew on PBMCs, taken approximately 40 days after the first yellow fever vaccination. These receptors were taken from a man between 18 and 29 years old who received the YFV17D yellow fever vaccine.

This clonotype was counted many times. This could be a read error, since a much larger clone is one nucleotide away. The V gene is TRBV20-1, the J gene TRBJ2-5, with 9 bases lining up with TRBD2. The CDR3 sequence is 16 residues long. The germline CDR1 and CDR2 sequences are DFQATT and SNEGSKA (reference sequence). CDR3 sequence reads: CCARGGLAGSQETQYF. CDR3 nucleotide sequence: TGCTGTGCTAGAGGGGGGCTAGCGGGGAGCCAAGAGACCCAGTACTTC.

This clonotype was detected a few times. This sequence joins TRBV7-8 and TRBJ1-4, with TRBD1 as a possible D gene (5 bases). This CDR3 has 15 amino acids. In germline, CDR1 is SGHVS, CDR2 FQNEAQ. V lost 5 bases and J 3 bases, leaving 13 bases between the germline ends. Written as DNA, the CDR3 is TGTGCCAGCAGCCTTTGGGGGGATCCTAATGAAAAACTGTTTTTT. Its protein is CASSLWGDPNEKLFF.

The V and J genes are TRBV20-1 and TRBJ2-7, with D possibly TRBD2 on 5 matching bases. The CDR3 covers 15 residues. Germline lookup yields CDR1 DFQATT and CDR2 SNEGSKA (reference sequence). Trimming took 0 bases from V and 4 from J, leaving 16 bases between them. CDR3 sequence (DNA): TGCAGTGCTAGAGATAGTAGCGAAGTTAGGTACGAGCAGTACTTC. The encoded protein is CSARDSSEVRYEQYF.

In this sample, this clonotype turned up many times. This chain uses TRBV14 with TRBJ2-2; TRBD2 agrees at 9 bases. J lost 7 bases, V lost 5 bases, and 17 bases had no gene match. There are 18 residues in the CDR3. From germline, CDR1 is SGHDN and CDR2 FVKESK. CDR3 region: CASSSRTSARRNGGELFF. CDR3 nucleotide sequence: TGTGCCAGCAGCTCAAGGACTAGCGCTCGTAGAAATGGCGGGGAGCTGTTTTTT.

Ten or more counts support this clonotype. CDR3 sequence (DNA): TGTGCCAGCAGTGCACCCCGACAGGGGCTTAATGAAAAACTGTTTTTT. Translated: CASSAPRQGLNEKLFF. This chain joins TRBV25-1 and TRBJ1-4, with 8 bases that match TRBD1. V trimming: 4 bases; J trimming: 4 bases; junction bases outside the gene matches: 8. Per germline, CDR1 MGHDK and CDR2 SYGVNS. The CDR3 loop spans 16 amino acids. The full variable domain, its missing parts supplied by reference TRBV25-1 and TRBJ1-4, is EADIYQTPRYLVIGTGKKITLECSQTMGHDKMYWYQQDPGMELHLIHYSYGVNSTEKGDLSSESTVSRIRTEHFPLTLESARPSHTSQYLCASSAPRQGLNEKLFFGSGTQLSVL.

CDR3 in amino acids: CASSQEGSGGAGTQYF. In nucleotides, the CDR3 is TGTGCCAGCAGCCAAGAGGGGAGCGGGGGGGCCGGTACGCAGTATTTT. The chain combines TRBV4-2 with TRBJ2-3; the match to TRBD2 covers 10 bases. Germline lookup yields CDR1 LGHNA and CDR2 YNFKEQ. The trim removed 0 bases at V and 8 bases at J, leaving 8 bases unmatched. CDR3 length: 16 residues.

This clonotype has a count of ten or more. The chain uses TRBV5-6 and TRBJ2-1; D perhaps matches TRBD1 (6 bases). This CDR3 is built from 16 residues. Looked up from germline, CDR1 is SGHDT and CDR2 is YYEEEE. Trimming cost V 2 bases and J 0 bases, with 12 bases left between them. Here the CDR3 reads CASSFTGLSSYNEQFF. CDR3 nucleotide sequence: TGTGCCAGCAGCTTTACAGGGTTAAGCTCCTACAATGAGCAGTTCTTC.

This clonotype appeared many times. This rearrangement joins TRBV29-1 to TRBJ2-3; a possible D gene is TRBD1 (6 bases). This CDR3 has 13 residues. V was shortened by 1 base and J by 4 bases, with 9 bases between the two germline ends. Germline V lookup: CDR1 SQVTM, CDR2 ANQGSEA. CDR3 nucleotide sequence: TGCAGCGTTGAAGGGGGGCCGGCAGATACGCAGTATTTT. This encodes CSVEGGPADTQYF.